This T cell receptor (beta chain) is from a study of shared clonotypes between healthy human individuals. Measured with immunoSEQ multiplex PCR; TCRdb has only the in-frame clones, and not every one. The table records some 1.4 million clones, approximately 96% of them present only once. Germline V gene data show CDR1 as MDHEN and CDR2 as SYDVKM. The CDR3 has 14 amino acids. Trimming removed 10 bases from V and 3 bases from J, with 15 bases in between. Those who donated were healthy HIV-negative adults, with no recent acute infections or vaccinations reported. The TCR was taken from a man younger than 40 in good health. This chain links TRBV28 with TRBJ1-4; tentative D call: TRBD1 (5 bases). The sample taken for sequencing was naive CD4+ T cells sorted from blood. Subset described: CD45RA+ positively selected. DNA of the CDR3: TGTGCCACTACTCCGGGGGGACCTAATGAAAAACTGTTTTTT. Its protein is CATTPGGPNEKLFF.